This entry lists 4 T cell receptor beta chains sequenced from one sample in a study of T-cell memory formation after mild COVID-19. TCRdb passed the 5' RACE reads through MiXCR, listing each CDR3 protein once. In the table there are 65,000 to 95,000 distinct CDR3 sequences, about 13% of which are singletons. The sample taken for sequencing was PBMCs or a T cell subset sorted from them (not recorded which). These receptors were obtained from a man younger than 35 who had mild COVID-19 (a few samples of this study predate the infection). Cell type and time point are not known.

This clonotype has more than one count but fewer than ten. The chain is built from TRBV7-9 and TRBJ2-1; no definite D call. CDR3 size: 12 residues. Trimming pared 3 bases from V and 9 bases from J, leaving 9 bases between. Germline V CDR1 and CDR2: SEHNR, FQNEAQ (reference sequence). The CDR3 DNA is TGTGCCAGCAGCTTCTCCGTCCCTGAGCAGTTCTTC. It codes for CASSFSVPEQFF.

Written as DNA, the CDR3 is TGCGCCAGCAGCCGGGGACAGGGTTCTCAGCCCCAGCATTTT. This translates into CASSRGQGSQPQHF. The rearrangement joins TRBV4-3 to TRBJ1-5, with 9 bases matching TRBD1. The CDR3 totals 14 residues. V shed 4 bases and J 6 bases; nucleotides not matched to a gene: 4. Germline CDR1 and CDR2: LGHNA and YSLEER.

This clonotype has a count of ten or more. The chain recombines TRBV5-1 with TRBJ2-1; TRBD2 matches 16 bases. Germline V gene sequence: CDR1 SGHRS, CDR2 YFSETQ. The CDR3 is made up of 21 amino acids. The V segment lost 0 bases and the J segment 0 bases; nucleotides outside the gene matches: 9. The CDR3 DNA follows: TGCGCCAGCAGCTTGGAGGGACTAGCGGGGGGGTTCGAAAGCTCCTACAATGAGCAGTTCTTC. Residues: CASSLEGLAGGFESSYNEQFF.

The chain combines TRBV5-1 with TRBJ1-1, with a tentative D call TRBD1 (5 bases). This CDR3 region has 15 residues. The V gene's germline CDR1 is SGHRS and CDR2 YFSETQ. V dropped 0 bases and J dropped 4 bases, with 13 bases sitting between them. Written as DNA, the CDR3 is TGCGCCAGCAGCTTGGGATTTATAGGGGCCACTGAAGCTTTCTTT. This encodes CASSLGFIGATEAFF.